The next 28 T cell receptor beta chains were all read from a single sample in a study of T cell changes during pregnancy in multiple sclerosis. Clones were read by immunoSEQ multiplex PCR, and TCRdb kept only the in-frame ones, dropping some. The top ten hold about 0.91% of the sample, which has 93,000 or so clones, approximately 90% seen once. The material sequenced was peripheral blood, taken before pregnancy. All receptors derive from a female donor with multiple sclerosis, enrolled in a pregnancy study.

The rearrangement joins TRBV19 to TRBJ1-5, with 11 bases aligning to TRBD1. V lost 5 bases and J lost 6; bases outside the gene matches: 9. The germline gives CDR1 LNHDA, CDR2 SQIVND (reference sequence). CDR3 length: 16 amino acids. The CDR3 nucleotides read TGTGCCAGTAGTTCCAGGGACAGGGGGAGGATTCAGCCCCAGCATTTT. This encodes CASSSRDRGRIQPQHF.

V gene TRBV6-1 combines with J gene TRBJ2-2; 7 bases line up with TRBD2. The CDR3 contains 17 residues. Per the germline V gene, CDR1 is MNHNS and CDR2 is SASEGT. With V trimmed by 0 bases and J by 1 base, 5 bases remained unmatched. Written as DNA, the CDR3 is TGTGCCAGCAGTGAAGCATCCAGCGGGGTGAACACCGGGGAGCTGTTTTTT. Amino acids: CASSEASSGVNTGELFF.

The chain links TRBV2 to TRBJ2-7; D possibly corresponds to TRBD2 (5 bases). This CDR3 comprises 15 residues. Trimming cost V 5 bases and J 1 base, with 15 bases left between them. Germline V lookup: CDR1 SNHLY, CDR2 FYNNEI. CDR3 region: CASSRGPGRSYEQYF. CDR3 DNA sequence: TGTGCCAGCAGTAGAGGGCCGGGCAGATCCTACGAGCAGTACTTC.

This rearrangement joins TRBV4-2 to TRBJ1-2; D uncertain. Germline CDR1 LGHNA, CDR2 YNFKEQ. The CDR3 has 12 residues. Trimming shortened V by 0 bases and J by 7 bases, and 6 bases separated the two germline ends. Here the CDR3 DNA reads TGTGCCAGCAGCCAAGATGAGGGTGGCTACACCTTC. It encodes CASSQDEGGYTF.

The chain combines TRBV5-6 with TRBJ1-5; 7 nucleotides match TRBD1. The CDR3 is made up of 15 amino acids. The V segment lost 4 bases and the J segment 11 bases; nucleotides outside the gene matches: 15. Per germline, CDR1 SGHDT and CDR2 YYEEEE. The CDR3 region has the DNA TGTGCCAGCAGCCTAAGGGGACAGAGGTCATGGGCCCAGCATTTT. As protein: CASSLRGQRSWAQHF.

This clone was detected ten times or more. The V call is TRBV4-1, the J call TRBJ2-7, with TRBD2 matching over 9 bases. The junction had 3 bases not matched to a gene; V was cut back by 1 base and J by 2 bases. The germline V gene has CDR1 MGHRA and CDR2 YSYEKL. The CDR3 consists of 15 residues. CDR3 region: CASSQGAGGTYEQYF. In DNA form, the CDR3 reads TGCGCCAGCAGCCAAGGAGCGGGGGGCACCTACGAGCAGTACTTC.

The CDR3 region is CASSLTGTGKKLFF. For the CDR3, the DNA is TGTGCCAGCTCCTTGACAGGGACAGGAAAAAAACTGTTTTTT. This rearrangement joins TRBV18 to TRBJ1-4; 8 bases are a match to TRBD1. Looked up from germline, CDR1 is KGHSH and CDR2 is LQKENI. V lost 6 bases, J lost 9 bases, and 9 bases stayed unmatched. The length of the CDR3 is 14 residues.

Here the CDR3 DNA reads TGTGCCAGCTCACCGGGGCTAGCGGGGCCCTACGAGCAGTACTTC. As protein: CASSPGLAGPYEQYF. V is TRBV18 and J is TRBJ2-7; 9 bases map to TRBD2. The CDR3 loop spans 15 amino acids. From germline, CDR1 is KGHSH and CDR2 LQKENI. J was trimmed by 2 bases and V by 3 bases; bases with no gene match: 5.

The V call is TRBV7-6, the J call TRBJ2-2; 12 bases line up with TRBD2. The trim removed 4 bases at V and 0 bases at J, leaving 0 bases unmatched. Germline V gene data show CDR1 as SGHVS and CDR2 as FNYEAQ. There are 16 residues in the CDR3. The CDR3 DNA follows: TGTGCCAGCAGCTGGACTAGCGGGGCGAACACCGGGGAGCTGTTTTTT. Its translation: CASSWTSGANTGELFF.

This clone was detected only a few times. The rearrangement joins TRBV19 to TRBJ1-1; unclear D gene. This CDR3 is 12 amino acids long. The germline CDR1 and CDR2 sequences are LNHDA and SQIVND (reference sequence). The V end lost 7 bases, the J end lost 8 bases, and 14 bases lay between the germline ends. The CDR3 is CASTLKGAEAFF. The CDR3 DNA sequence: TGTGCCAGTACTCTAAAGGGAGCCGAAGCTTTCTTT.

Concerning this clone itself: One end of the junction varies from germline; a read error may be responsible. The rearrangement links TRBV28 to TRBJ1-5, with 7 bases aligning to TRBD1. This CDR3 is 14 amino acids long. Looked up from germline, CDR1 is MDHEN and CDR2 is SYDVKM. CDR3 residues: CASSSGQLNQPQHF. DNA for the CDR3: TGTGCCAGCAGTTCGGGACAGCTCAATCAACCCCAGCATTTT.

The chain uses TRBV11-2 and TRBJ2-1; TRBD1 matches at 10 bases. This CDR3 region has 15 residues. With 5 bases clipped from V and 8 bases from J, the junction kept 9 bases outside the gene matches. In germline, CDR1 is SGHAT, CDR2 FQNNGV. The CDR3 here is CASSHGDRGRDEQFF. The CDR3 nucleotides read TGTGCCAGCAGCCATGGGGACAGGGGAAGGGATGAGCAGTTCTTC.

The rearrangement joins TRBV11-1 to TRBJ2-3, with D possibly TRBD1 on 5 matching bases. CDR1 SGHAT and CDR2 FQDESV come from the germline V gene (reference sequence). V was pared by 4 bases and J by 6 bases, with 14 bases between. The CDR3 has 14 amino acids. The CDR3 nucleotides read TGTGCCAGCAGCTCCGAAGGGGCAGGTGATACGCAGTATTTT. Encoded protein: CASSSEGAGDTQYF.

The chain joins TRBV6-5 to TRBJ2-7; 8 bases line up with TRBD1. CDR1 and CDR2 from the germline V gene are MNHEY and SVGAGI. CDR3 size: 12 residues. The trim removed 6 bases at V and 7 bases at J, leaving 5 bases unmatched. The CDR3 region is CASRLQGGEQYF. CDR3 in DNA: TGTGCCAGCAGGCTACAGGGGGGAGAGCAGTACTTC.

The chain links TRBV15 to TRBJ2-7; D possibly corresponds to TRBD2 (6 bases). In germline, CDR1 is LNHNV, CDR2 YYDKDF (reference sequence). The CDR3 contains 15 residues. Trimming shortened V by 6 bases and J by 1 base, and 16 bases separated the two germline ends. As DNA, the CDR3 is TGTGCCACCAGACAACATGGGGGGAATTCCTACGAGCAGTACTTC. Its protein is CATRQHGGNSYEQYF.

The chain employs TRBV4-3 and TRBJ2-7; weak D call: TRBD1 (6 bases). CDR1 is LGHNA, CDR2 YSLEER, per germline. This CDR3 has 13 amino acids. Trimming pared 8 bases from V and 0 bases from J, leaving 11 bases between. The CDR3 coding sequence is TGCGCCAGCCAAGGGGGTCTCTCCTACGAGCAGTACTTC. It is translated as CASQGGLSYEQYF.

V usage is TRBV29-1 and J usage is TRBJ1-1, with 7 bases lining up with TRBD1. V lost 7 bases and J lost 4; bases outside the gene matches: 12. Germline V CDR1 and CDR2: SQVTM, ANQGSEA. The CDR3 consists of 14 residues. CDR3 in DNA: TGCAGCGCCGAAGGGGGCCCTATGGGCACTGAAGCTTTCTTT. This codes for CSAEGGPMGTEAFF.

The CDR3 DNA is TGTGCCAGCAGCCCGGGGCCAGGGGGTGGGAACACTGAAGCTTTCTTT. Translating gives CASSPGPGGGNTEAFF. The chain carries TRBV7-6 and TRBJ1-1, with 7 bases matching TRBD1. V lost 5 bases, J lost 1 base, and 10 bases stayed unmatched. From germline, CDR1 is SGHVS and CDR2 FNYEAQ. The CDR3 totals 16 residues.

The V and J genes are TRBV19 and TRBJ2-3; 8 positions agree with TRBD1. The V gene end was trimmed by 4 bases and the J gene end by 6 bases; junction bases not matched to a gene: 3. This CDR3 comprises 13 residues. The germline V gene has CDR1 LNHDA and CDR2 SQIVND (reference sequence). Written as DNA, the CDR3 is TGTGCCAGTAGTAAGACAGGGGTCGATACGCAGTATTTT. It encodes CASSKTGVDTQYF.

As concerns this clone: At one of its ends the junction is not consistent with the germline gene, which may arise from a read error. The rearrangement uses TRBV5-1 and TRBJ2-7, with D maybe TRBD1 (7 bases). CDR3 length equals 15 residues. Germline CDR1 reads SGHRS; CDR2 reads YFSETQ. The CDR3 DNA reads as TGCGCCAGCAGTTTGGAGGGGGCGCAGGGTTACGAGCAGTACTTC. Its protein is CASSLEGAQGYEQYF.

The chain links TRBV4-1 to TRBJ1-1, with TRBD1 matching over 7 bases. Looked up from germline, CDR1 is MGHRA and CDR2 is YSYEKL. The length of the CDR3 is 15 residues. The ends lost 6 bases at V and 8 bases at J; junction bases unmatched: 15. The CDR3 loop reads CASRQNTLSDREAFF. As DNA, the CDR3 is TGCGCCAGCAGACAAAACACATTATCGGACAGGGAAGCTTTCTTT.

V is TRBV6-1 and J is TRBJ1-3; 7 bases match TRBD1. Germline trimming cut 3 bases from V and 6 bases from J; bases unmatched to any gene: 5. Germline CDR1 and CDR2: MNHNS and SASEGT. The CDR3 sequence is 14 residues long. CDR3 in DNA: TGTGCCAGCAGTGATCAACAGGGGTTAAACACCATATATTTT. Its protein is CASSDQQGLNTIYF.

J is TRBJ1-1 and V is TRBV15; TRBD1 might be the D (5 bases). The CDR3 has 14 amino acids. Trimming shortened V by 2 bases and J by 8 bases, and 15 bases separated the two germline ends. Germline V lookup: CDR1 LNHNV, CDR2 YYDKDF (reference sequence). CDR3 sequence reads: CATSRTQGRVEAFF. CDR3 DNA sequence: TGTGCCACCAGCAGAACCCAGGGAAGGGTAGAAGCTTTCTTT.

V gene TRBV28 combines with J gene TRBJ2-5, with 14 bases fitting TRBD2. Germline V gives CDR1 MDHEN, CDR2 SYDVKM. The CDR3 has 18 residues. V lost 7 bases to trimming and J lost 5 bases; unmatched junction nucleotides: 15. The CDR3 sequence: CASTGLAGGTLSIETQYF. As DNA, the CDR3 is TGTGCCAGCACCGGACTAGCGGGAGGCACCCTGTCGATCGAGACCCAGTACTTC.

The chain employs TRBV2 and TRBJ2-3; D might be TRBD1 (5 bases). The V end was cut by 7 bases, the J end by 2 bases, with 7 bases between. Germline V gives CDR1 SNHLY, CDR2 FYNNEI. The CDR3 covers 12 residues. CDR3 DNA: TGTGCCAGCAAGGACACCACAGATACGCAGTATTTT. Translation gives CASKDTTDTQYF.

The J gene is TRBJ1-2, the V gene TRBV7-2; D is unresolved. Germline V gives CDR1 SGHTA, CDR2 FQGNSA. V was trimmed by 0 bases and J by 3 bases, leaving 5 bases between them. This CDR3 is 13 amino acids long. In nucleotides, the CDR3 is TGTGCCAGCAGCTTAGCGGCAGACTATGGCTACACCTTC. Translated, it gives CASSLAADYGYTF.

The rearrangement uses TRBV6-1 and TRBJ2-5; weak D call: TRBD1 (5 bases). CDR1 MNHNS and CDR2 SASEGT come from the germline V gene. Trimming stripped 10 bases from V and 0 bases from J, with 15 bases between. The CDR3 runs to 14 residues. This CDR3 reads CATLSPGNQETQYF. The CDR3 DNA is TGTGCCACCCTGAGCCCAGGGAACCAAGAGACCCAGTACTTC.

V and J are TRBV9 and TRBJ2-7; D not certain. Trimming left V 4 bases short and J 0 bases short, with 17 bases between. Germline-derived CDR1 and CDR2 are SGDLS and YYNGEE. The CDR3 extends over 16 amino acids. CDR3 loop: CASSPRGDGASYEQYF. CDR3 DNA: TGTGCCAGCAGCCCTCGCGGCGACGGCGCCTCCTACGAGCAGTACTTC.